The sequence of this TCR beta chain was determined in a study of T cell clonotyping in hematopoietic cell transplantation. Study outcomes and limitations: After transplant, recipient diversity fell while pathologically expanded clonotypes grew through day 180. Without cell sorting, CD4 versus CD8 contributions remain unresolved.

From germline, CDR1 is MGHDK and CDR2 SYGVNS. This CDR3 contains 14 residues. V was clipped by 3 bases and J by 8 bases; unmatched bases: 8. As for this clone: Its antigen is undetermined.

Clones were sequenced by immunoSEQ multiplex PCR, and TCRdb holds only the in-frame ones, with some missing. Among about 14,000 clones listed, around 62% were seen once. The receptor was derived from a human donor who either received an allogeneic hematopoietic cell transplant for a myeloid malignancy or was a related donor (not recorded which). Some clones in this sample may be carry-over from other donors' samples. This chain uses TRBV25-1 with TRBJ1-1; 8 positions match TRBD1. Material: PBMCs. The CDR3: CASSEGQGAWEAFF. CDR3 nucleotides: TGTGCCAGCAGTGAGGGGCAGGGGGCATGGGAAGCTTTCTTT.